This is a list of T cell receptor beta chains from one sample in a study of somatic mutations in cytotoxic T cells in rheumatoid arthritis. Generated by immunoSEQ multiplex PCR, the TCRdb table keeps only in-frame clones and is missing some. Among about 11,000 clones listed, roughly 70% were seen once. Sample: CD8+ T cells sorted from blood. The origin of the receptors is a woman between 40 and 55 years old in good health. CDR3s include the opening cysteine and the closing phenylalanine or tryptophan. D genes are given only for firm matches. Part of the rows lack a size; the others show once, few, many or a class for expanded clones.

J gene: TRBJ1-1
V gene: TRBV7-6
D gene: NA
clone size: NA
CDR3 protein: CASSWGTERKAFF
CDR3 DNA: TGTGCCAGCAGCTGGGGGACGGAACGAAAAGCTTTCTTT

J gene: TRBJ1-4
V gene: TRBV5-1
D gene: TRBD1
clone size: few
CDR3 protein: CASSSPPGQGATNEKLFF
CDR3 DNA: TGCGCCAGCAGCTCCCCCCCGGGACAGGGTGCAACTAATGAAAAACTGTTTTTT

J gene: TRBJ1-1
V gene: TRBV2
D gene: NA
clone size: few
CDR3 protein: CASRGTEAFF
CDR3 DNA: TGTGCCAGCAGAGGCACTGAAGCTTTCTTT

J gene: TRBJ1-1
V gene: TRBV27
D gene: NA
clone size: NA
CDR3 protein: CASSLFRANTEAFF
CDR3 DNA: TGTGCCAGCAGTTTATTTAGGGCGAACACTGAAGCTTTCTTT

J gene: TRBJ1-4
V gene: TRBV6-6
D gene: NA
clone size: NA
CDR3 protein: CASNQYRGINEKLFF
CDR3 DNA: TGTGCCAGCAATCAGTATCGGGGGATAAATGAAAAACTGTTTTTT

J gene: TRBJ1-1
V gene: TRBV4-2
D gene: NA
clone size: NA
CDR3 protein: CASSHAGKANTEAFF
CDR3 DNA: TGTGCCAGCAGCCATGCAGGGAAGGCAAACACTGAAGCTTTCTTT

J gene: TRBJ1-1
V gene: TRBV30
D gene: NA
clone size: NA
CDR3 protein: CACIRGEEYTEAFF
CDR3 DNA: TGTGCCTGCATCAGGGGAGAGGAATACACTGAAGCTTTCTTT

J gene: TRBJ2-1
V gene: TRBV10-1
D gene: TRBD2
clone size: NA
CDR3 protein: CASSVAGSNEQFF
CDR3 DNA: TGCGCCAGCAGTGTAGCGGGGAGTAATGAGCAGTTCTTC

J gene: TRBJ1-1
V gene: TRBV5-5
D gene: NA
clone size: NA
CDR3 protein: CASSLYPYGTEAFF
CDR3 DNA: TGTGCCAGCAGCTTGTATCCCTATGGGACTGAAGCTTTCTTT

J gene: TRBJ1-1
V gene: TRBV30
D gene: TRBD1
clone size: NA
CDR3 protein: CAWDQGGNTEAFF
CDR3 DNA: TGTGCCTGGGATCAGGGGGGGAACACTGAAGCTTTCTTT

J gene: TRBJ1-2
V gene: TRBV29-1
D gene: NA
clone size: NA
CDR3 protein: CSVERFAEVYGYTF
CDR3 DNA: TGCAGCGTTGAAAGATTTGCTGAGGTATATGGCTACACCTTC

J gene: TRBJ1-5
V gene: TRBV7-6
D gene: NA
clone size: once
CDR3 protein: CASSGGAGQPQHF
CDR3 DNA: TGTGCCAGCAGCGGGGGGGCTGGACAGCCCCAGCATTTT

J gene: TRBJ1-1
V gene: TRBV4-2
D gene: TRBD1
clone size: NA
CDR3 protein: CASSHWDSGNTEAFF
CDR3 DNA: TGTGCCAGCAGCCACTGGGACAGCGGGAACACTGAAGCTTTCTTT

J gene: TRBJ2-1
V gene: TRBV2
D gene: NA
clone size: NA
CDR3 protein: CASSELLGNEQFF
CDR3 DNA: TGTGCCAGCAGTGAACTTTTGGGCAATGAGCAGTTCTTC

J gene: TRBJ1-2
V gene: TRBV19
D gene: TRBD1
clone size: medium-sized
CDR3 protein: CASRTGINGYTF
CDR3 DNA: TGTGCCAGTAGGACAGGGATAAATGGCTACACCTTC

J gene: TRBJ1-1
V gene: TRBV7-3
D gene: NA
clone size: few
CDR3 protein: CASSLNLGTEAFF
CDR3 DNA: TGTGCCAGCAGCTTAAACTTAGGGACTGAAGCTTTCTTT

J gene: TRBJ1-1
V gene: TRBV27
D gene: NA
clone size: NA
CDR3 protein: CASSSLGRNTEAFF
CDR3 DNA: TGTGCCAGCAGTTCTCTTGGCAGGAACACTGAAGCTTTCTTT

J gene: TRBJ2-2
V gene: TRBV5-1
D gene: NA
clone size: few
CDR3 protein: CASSLLGLTGELFF
CDR3 DNA: TGCGCCAGCAGCTTGTTGGGTTTGACCGGGGAGCTGTTTTTT

J gene: TRBJ2-2
V gene: TRBV5-1
D gene: NA
clone size: NA
CDR3 protein: CASSLVGRELFF
CDR3 DNA: TGCGCCAGCAGCTTGGTAGGCCGGGAGCTGTTTTTT

J gene: TRBJ2-7
V gene: TRBV11-2
D gene: NA
clone size: once
CDR3 protein: CASSFSVIYEQYF
CDR3 DNA: TGTGCCAGCAGCTTCTCAGTTATCTACGAGCAGTACTTC

J gene: TRBJ2-3
V gene: TRBV9
D gene: TRBD2
clone size: NA
CDR3 protein: CASSPQAGGPTDTQYF
CDR3 DNA: TGTGCCAGCAGCCCCCAAGCGGGAGGGCCCACAGATACGCAGTATTTT

J gene: TRBJ2-1
V gene: TRBV7-8
D gene: TRBD2
clone size: NA
CDR3 protein: CASSSLVRTSGWSGNEQFF
CDR3 DNA: TGTGCCAGCAGCTCCCTTGTGAGGACTAGCGGGTGGAGCGGCAATGAGCAGTTCTTC

J gene: TRBJ2-5
V gene: TRBV14
D gene: NA
clone size: once
CDR3 protein: CASSQEGVTQYF
CDR3 DNA: TGTGCCAGCAGCCAAGAAGGCGTGACCCAGTACTTC

J gene: TRBJ2-3
V gene: TRBV7-9
D gene: NA
clone size: NA
CDR3 protein: CASSLDRGRTDTQYF
CDR3 DNA: TGTGCCAGCAGCTTGGATAGGGGGAGAACAGATACGCAGTATTTT

J gene: TRBJ1-6
V gene: TRBV28
D gene: NA
clone size: few
CDR3 protein: CASSFLGGSYNSPLHF
CDR3 DNA: TGTGCCAGCAGTTTTCTGGGGGGCTCCTATAATTCACCCCTCCACTTT

J gene: TRBJ2-1
V gene: TRBV6-4
D gene: TRBD2
clone size: once
CDR3 protein: CASSMTSSSYNEQFF
CDR3 DNA: TGTGCCAGCAGTATGACTAGCTCCTCCTACAATGAGCAGTTCTTC

J gene: TRBJ2-7
V gene: TRBV2
D gene: NA
clone size: few
CDR3 protein: CASSEAQGIGHYEQYF
CDR3 DNA: TGTGCCAGCAGTGAAGCGCAGGGGATCGGCCACTACGAGCAGTACTTC

J gene: TRBJ1-2
V gene: TRBV6-1
D gene: NA
clone size: NA
CDR3 protein: CASSEAGLPGYTF
CDR3 DNA: TGTGCCAGCAGTGAAGCGGGACTCCCTGGCTACACCTTC

J gene: TRBJ1-3
V gene: TRBV13
D gene: NA
clone size: few
CDR3 protein: CASSPRGGLGTIYF
CDR3 DNA: TGTGCCAGCAGCCCCCGAGGCGGACTAGGGACCATATATTTT

J gene: TRBJ1-3
V gene: TRBV30
D gene: NA
clone size: NA
CDR3 protein: CAWGEGNTIYF
CDR3 DNA: TGTGCCTGGGGAGAGGGAAACACCATATATTTT

J gene: TRBJ2-2
V gene: TRBV6-6
D gene: NA
clone size: NA
CDR3 protein: CASSYSQTGELFF
CDR3 DNA: TGTGCCAGCAGTTACTCCCAGACCGGGGAGCTGTTTTTT

J gene: TRBJ2-1
V gene: TRBV7-9
D gene: NA
clone size: NA
CDR3 protein: CASSLWGGDEQFF
CDR3 DNA: TGTGCCAGCAGCTTATGGGGTGGCGATGAGCAGTTCTTC

J gene: TRBJ2-1
V gene: TRBV27
D gene: NA
clone size: NA
CDR3 protein: CASSSLYNEQFF
CDR3 DNA: TGTGCCAGCAGTTCCCTATACAATGAGCAGTTCTTC

J gene: TRBJ2-7
V gene: TRBV13
D gene: TRBD2
clone size: NA
CDR3 protein: CASSSSGRAIREQYF
CDR3 DNA: TGTGCCAGCAGCTCGAGCGGGAGGGCCATTCGCGAGCAGTACTTC

J gene: TRBJ2-3
V gene: TRBV5-6
D gene: NA
clone size: NA
CDR3 protein: CASSLDAVSSTDTQYF
CDR3 DNA: TGTGCCAGCAGCTTGGATGCGGTTAGTAGCACAGATACGCAGTATTTT

J gene: TRBJ1-2
V gene: TRBV6-6
D gene: NA
clone size: NA
CDR3 protein: CASSTSDNYGYTF
CDR3 DNA: TGTGCCAGCAGCACCTCAGATAACTATGGCTACACCTTC

J gene: TRBJ1-2
V gene: TRBV4-1
D gene: NA
clone size: NA
CDR3 protein: CASSQVAGEESYTF
CDR3 DNA: TGCGCCAGCAGCCAAGTGGCAGGGGAGGAAAGCTACACCTTC